Sequencing of this T cell receptor beta chain was carried out in a study of cytotoxic CD8 clonotypes in ibrutinib-treated CLL. Across the study: The cohort had about a dozen relapsed/refractory and fewer than 16 treatment-naive patients, fewer than 18 IGHV unmutated. Response samples were obtained once patients had received a median about 12 months of treatment, range 6 to 36.

The table lists this clone with a count of one. The antigen is unknown. Study conclusions and caveats: Public clonotypes were uncommon and contracted or stayed stable on treatment. Elevated clonality accompanied ibrutinib response, with a return toward baseline values at progression.

Clones were sequenced by immunoSEQ multiplex PCR, and TCRdb holds only the in-frame ones, with some missing. The table records approximately 91,000 clones, 70% to 80% of them present only once. The CDR3 totals 14 residues. The clonotype was recovered from a human donor with chronic lymphocytic leukemia. The input for sequencing was PBMCs, taken after 12 months of ibrutinib treatment. The genes are TRBV7-5 and TRBJ2-5; TRBD2, the table's D call, was not compared with the DNA. TRBV7-5 is marked as a pseudogene. CDR3 in amino acids: CARSTRTEEETQYF. The CDR3 nucleotides are TGTGCCAGAAGCACCCGGACGGAGGAAGAGACCCAGTACTTC.